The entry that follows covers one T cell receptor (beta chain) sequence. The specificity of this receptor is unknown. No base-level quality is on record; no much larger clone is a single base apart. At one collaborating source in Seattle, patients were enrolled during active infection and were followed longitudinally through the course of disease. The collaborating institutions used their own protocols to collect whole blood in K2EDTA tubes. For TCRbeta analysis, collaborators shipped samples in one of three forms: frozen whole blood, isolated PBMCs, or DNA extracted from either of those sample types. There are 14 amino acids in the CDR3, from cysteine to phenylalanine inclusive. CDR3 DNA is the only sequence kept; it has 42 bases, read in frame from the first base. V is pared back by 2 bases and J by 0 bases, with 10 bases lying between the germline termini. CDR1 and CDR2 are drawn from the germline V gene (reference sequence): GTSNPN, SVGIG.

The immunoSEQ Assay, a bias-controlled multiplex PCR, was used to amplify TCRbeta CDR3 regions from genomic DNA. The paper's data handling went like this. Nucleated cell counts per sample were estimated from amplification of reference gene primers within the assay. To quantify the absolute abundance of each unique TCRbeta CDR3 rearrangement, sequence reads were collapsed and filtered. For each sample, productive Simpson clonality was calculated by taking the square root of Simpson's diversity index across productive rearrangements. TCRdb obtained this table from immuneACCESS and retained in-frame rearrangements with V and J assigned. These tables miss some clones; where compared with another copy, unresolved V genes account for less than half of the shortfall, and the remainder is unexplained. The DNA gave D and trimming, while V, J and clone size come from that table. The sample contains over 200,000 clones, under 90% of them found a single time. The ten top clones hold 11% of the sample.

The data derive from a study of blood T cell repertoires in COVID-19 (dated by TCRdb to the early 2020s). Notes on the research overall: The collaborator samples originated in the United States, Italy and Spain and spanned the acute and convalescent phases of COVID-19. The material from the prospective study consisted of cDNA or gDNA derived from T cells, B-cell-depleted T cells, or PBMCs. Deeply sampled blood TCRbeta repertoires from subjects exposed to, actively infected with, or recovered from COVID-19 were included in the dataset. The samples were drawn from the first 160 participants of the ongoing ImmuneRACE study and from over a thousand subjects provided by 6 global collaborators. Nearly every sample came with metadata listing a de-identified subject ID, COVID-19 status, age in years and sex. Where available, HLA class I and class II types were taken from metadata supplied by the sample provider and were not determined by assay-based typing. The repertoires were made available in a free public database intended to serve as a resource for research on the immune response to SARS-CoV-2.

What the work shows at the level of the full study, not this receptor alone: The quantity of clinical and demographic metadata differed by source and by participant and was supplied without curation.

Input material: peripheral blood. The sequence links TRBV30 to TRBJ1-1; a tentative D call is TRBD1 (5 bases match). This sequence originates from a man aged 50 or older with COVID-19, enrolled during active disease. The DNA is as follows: TGTGCCTGGAGTCGTGCGGGGCTGAACACTGAAGCTTTCTTT. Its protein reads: CAWSRAGLNTEAFF.